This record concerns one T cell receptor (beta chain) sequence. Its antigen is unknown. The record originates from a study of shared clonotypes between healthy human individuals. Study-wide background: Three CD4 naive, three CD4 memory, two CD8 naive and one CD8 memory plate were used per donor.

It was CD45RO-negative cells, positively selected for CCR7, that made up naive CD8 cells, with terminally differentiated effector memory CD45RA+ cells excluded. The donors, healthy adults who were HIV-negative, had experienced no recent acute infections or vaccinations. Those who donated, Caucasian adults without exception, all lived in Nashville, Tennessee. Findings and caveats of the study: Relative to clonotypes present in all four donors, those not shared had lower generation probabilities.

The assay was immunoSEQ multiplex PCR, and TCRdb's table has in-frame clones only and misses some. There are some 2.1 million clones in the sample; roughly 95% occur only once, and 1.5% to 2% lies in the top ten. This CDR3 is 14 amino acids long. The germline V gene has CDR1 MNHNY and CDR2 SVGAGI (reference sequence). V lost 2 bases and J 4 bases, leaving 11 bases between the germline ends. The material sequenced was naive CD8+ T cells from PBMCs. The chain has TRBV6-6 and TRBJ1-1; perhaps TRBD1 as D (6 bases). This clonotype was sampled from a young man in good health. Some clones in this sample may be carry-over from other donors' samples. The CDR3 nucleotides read TGTGCCAGCAGTTACGGACAGATCGGCACTGAAGCTTTCTTT. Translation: CASSYGQIGTEAFF.